This T cell receptor beta chain was recovered during a study of cytotoxic CD8 clonotypes in ibrutinib-treated CLL. Whole-study results and caveats: Baseline-level clonality went beyond age-matched healthy donors and moved in step with circulating CD8+ T-cell counts.

There are 14 residues in the CDR3. From germline, CDR1 is SGHDT and CDR2 YYEEEE. V lost 4 bases and J lost 5; bases outside the gene matches: 5. Clones were sequenced by immunoSEQ multiplex PCR, and TCRdb holds only the in-frame ones, with some missing. In the table there are 150,000 to 250,000 clones, over 60% of which are singletons. This clone is a singleton in its sample. The antigen remains undetermined. The sample in question was PBMCs, obtained after 24 months of ibrutinib treatment. The genes are TRBV5-6 and TRBJ2-1, with 8 bases identical to TRBD2. This receptor was identified in a human donor with chronic lymphocytic leukemia. CDR3 amino acids: CASSQTSAHNEQFF. The CDR3, as DNA: TGTGCCAGCAGCCAGACTAGCGCCCACAATGAGCAGTTCTTC.